One TCR beta chain is described in this entry. The antigen is not known. The CDR3 has 17 amino acids. In germline, CDR1 is MNHEY, CDR2 SMNVEV (reference sequence). The V end lost 2 bases, the J end lost 0 bases, and 11 bases lay between the germline ends. The repertoire was sequenced with immunoSEQ multiplex PCR; TCRdb's copy has only in-frame clones and lacks some. The profile covers about 86,000 clones, with around 84% appearing a single time and about 5.6% taken by the ten largest. This specimen comes from a study of cytotoxic CD8 clonotypes in ibrutinib-treated CLL. About the research overall: Response samples followed a median roughly 13 months of treatment, range 6 to 36. Findings and limits, study-wide: Patients showed higher baseline clonality than age-matched healthy donors, and it tracked circulating CD8+ T-cell counts.

The source is a human donor with chronic lymphocytic leukemia. The chain combines TRBV27 with TRBJ2-6, with D perhaps matching TRBD1 (6 bases). This material consisted of PBMCs, taken before ibrutinib treatment. The DNA for the CDR3 is TGTGCCAGCAGTTTAGGACAGCTAAACTCTGGGGCCAACGTCCTGACTTTC. Translated: CASSLGQLNSGANVLTF.